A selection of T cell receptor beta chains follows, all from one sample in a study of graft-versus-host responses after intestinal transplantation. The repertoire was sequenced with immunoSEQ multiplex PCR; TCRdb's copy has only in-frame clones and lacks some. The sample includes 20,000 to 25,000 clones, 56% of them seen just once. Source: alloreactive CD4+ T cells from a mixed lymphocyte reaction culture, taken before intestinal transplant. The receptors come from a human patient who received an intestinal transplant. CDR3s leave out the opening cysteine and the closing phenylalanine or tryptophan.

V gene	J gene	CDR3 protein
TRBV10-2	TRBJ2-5	ASRPWRAPQETQY
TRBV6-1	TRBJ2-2	ASFTGGGHTGELF
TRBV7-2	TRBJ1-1	ASSPQARNTEAF
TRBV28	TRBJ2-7	ASSSATASIYEQY
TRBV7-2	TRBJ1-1	ASSLQQVNTEAF
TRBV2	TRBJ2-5	ASRTSGRGGQETQY
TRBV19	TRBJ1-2	ASSMALLGKGDGYT
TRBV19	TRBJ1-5	ASSLTGGPGQPQH
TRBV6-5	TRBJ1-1	ASSTPGKAF
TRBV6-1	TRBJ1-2	ASSELRKQWIGYT
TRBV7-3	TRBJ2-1	ASSLGGSSSYNEQF
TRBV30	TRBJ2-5	AWSVREGRETQY
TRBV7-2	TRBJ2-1	ASSLVVGSLLRGYNEQF
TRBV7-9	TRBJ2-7	ATLKGGGNEQY
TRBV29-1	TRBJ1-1	SVGKAALTPEAF
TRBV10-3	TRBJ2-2	ATYPGQGRKEFTGELF
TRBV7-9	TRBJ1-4	ASSFAGAGEKLF
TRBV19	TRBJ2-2	ASTRRDRVTGELF
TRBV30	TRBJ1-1	AWSQDTEAF
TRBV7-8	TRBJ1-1	ASSPHQGPTEAF
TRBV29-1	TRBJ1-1	SANRQGGTEAF
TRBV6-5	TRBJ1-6	ASSYRNSPLH
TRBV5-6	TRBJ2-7	ASSFPGYEQY
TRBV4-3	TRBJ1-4	ASSQEGAGRKLF
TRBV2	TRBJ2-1	ASRESGGARGIGEQF
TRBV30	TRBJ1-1	AWSFLRLNTEAF
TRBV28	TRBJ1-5	ASSFRLGTGNQPQH
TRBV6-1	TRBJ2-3	ASSPRVSTDTQY
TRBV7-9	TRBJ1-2	ASSSVTGQGKGYGYT
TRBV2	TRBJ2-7	ASGGTEPYEQY
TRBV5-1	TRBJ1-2	ASSQQGADGYT
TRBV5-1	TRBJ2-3	ASSLEVGSSGSGMEAQY
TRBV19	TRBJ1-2	ASSMSGIYGYT
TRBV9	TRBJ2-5	ASSVGSGPQETQY
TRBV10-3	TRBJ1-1	AISDLNAIARHTEAF
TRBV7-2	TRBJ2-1	ASSLSVATSYNEQF
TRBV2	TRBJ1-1	ASSPEMNTEAF
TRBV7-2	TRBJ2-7	ASSLNAAGSYEQY
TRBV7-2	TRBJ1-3	ASSLDRGSSGNTIY
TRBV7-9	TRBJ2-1	ASSLGLGYYNEQF
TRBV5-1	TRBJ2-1	ASSLTIAGVNEQF
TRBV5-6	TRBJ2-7	ASSILTGTGYEQY
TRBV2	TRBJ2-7	ASRGQAYEQY
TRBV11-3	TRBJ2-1	ASSPGFPSGGRYNEQF
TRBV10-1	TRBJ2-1	ATTPGTKTFGEQF
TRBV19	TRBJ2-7	ASSIRDSPIGQY
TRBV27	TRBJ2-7	ASSPRLAPIDEQY
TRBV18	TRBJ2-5	ASSLNWAPWTQY
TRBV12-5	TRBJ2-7	ASGLTSGGAFGEQY
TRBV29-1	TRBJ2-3	SVETATDTQY
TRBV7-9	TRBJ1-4	ASRYHEGEKLF
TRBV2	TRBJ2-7	ASRRDSPYEQY